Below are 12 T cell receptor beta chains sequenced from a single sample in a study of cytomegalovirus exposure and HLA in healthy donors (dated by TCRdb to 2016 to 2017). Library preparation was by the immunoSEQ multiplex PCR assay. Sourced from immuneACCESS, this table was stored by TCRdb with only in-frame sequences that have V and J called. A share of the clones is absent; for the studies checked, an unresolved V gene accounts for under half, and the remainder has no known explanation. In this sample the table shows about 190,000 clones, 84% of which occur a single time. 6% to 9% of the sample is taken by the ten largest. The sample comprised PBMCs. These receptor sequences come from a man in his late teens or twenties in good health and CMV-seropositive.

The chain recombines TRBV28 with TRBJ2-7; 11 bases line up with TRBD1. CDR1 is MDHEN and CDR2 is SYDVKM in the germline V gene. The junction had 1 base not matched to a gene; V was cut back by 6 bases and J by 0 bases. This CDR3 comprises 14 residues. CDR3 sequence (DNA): TGTGCCAGCAGGGGACAGGGGGACTCCTACGAGCAGTACTTC. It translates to CASRGQGDSYEQYF.

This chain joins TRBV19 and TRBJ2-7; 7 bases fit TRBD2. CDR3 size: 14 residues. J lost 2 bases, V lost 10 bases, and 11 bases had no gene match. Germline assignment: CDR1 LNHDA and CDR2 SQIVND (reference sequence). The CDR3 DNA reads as TGTGCCACCGGCCCCGCCGCGGGAGCCTACGAGCAGTACTTC. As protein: CATGPAAGAYEQYF.

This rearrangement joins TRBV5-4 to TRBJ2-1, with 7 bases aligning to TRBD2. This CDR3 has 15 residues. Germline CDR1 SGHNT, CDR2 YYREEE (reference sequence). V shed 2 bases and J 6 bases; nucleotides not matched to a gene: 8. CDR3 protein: CASSFGASGLNEQFF. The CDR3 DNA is TGTGCCAGCAGCTTTGGGGCTAGCGGTCTCAATGAGCAGTTCTTC. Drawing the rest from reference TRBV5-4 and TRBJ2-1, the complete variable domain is ETGVTQSPTHLIKTRGQQVTLRCSSQSGHNTVSWYQQALGQGPQFIFQYYREEENGRGNFPPRFSGLQFPNYSSELNVNALELDDSALYLCASSFGASGLNEQFFGPGTRLTVL.

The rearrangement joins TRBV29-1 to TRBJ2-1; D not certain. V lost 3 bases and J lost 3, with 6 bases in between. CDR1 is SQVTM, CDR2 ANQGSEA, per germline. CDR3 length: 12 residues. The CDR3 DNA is TGCAGCGTTGATCGACACTACAATGAGCAGTTCTTC. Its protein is CSVDRHYNEQFF.

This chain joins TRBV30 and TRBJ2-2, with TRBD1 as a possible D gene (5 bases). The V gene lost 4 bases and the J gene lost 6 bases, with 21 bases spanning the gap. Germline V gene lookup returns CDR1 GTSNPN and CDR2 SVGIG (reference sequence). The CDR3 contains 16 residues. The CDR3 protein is CAWTLRTGIPPGELFF. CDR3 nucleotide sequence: TGTGCCTGGACCCTTCGTACAGGAATCCCCCCCGGGGAGCTGTTTTTT.

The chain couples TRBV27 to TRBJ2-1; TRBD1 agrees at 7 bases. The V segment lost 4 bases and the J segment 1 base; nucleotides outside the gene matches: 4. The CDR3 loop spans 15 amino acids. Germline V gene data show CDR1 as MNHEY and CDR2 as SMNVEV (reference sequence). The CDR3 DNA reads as TGTGCCAGCAGTTATCAGGGGGTGTCCTACAATGAGCAGTTCTTC. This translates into CASSYQGVSYNEQFF.

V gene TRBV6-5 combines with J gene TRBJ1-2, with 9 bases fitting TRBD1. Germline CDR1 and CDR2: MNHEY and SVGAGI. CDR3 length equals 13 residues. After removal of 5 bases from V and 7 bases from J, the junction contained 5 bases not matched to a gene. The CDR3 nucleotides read TGTGCCAGCAGTAGAACAGGGGGCGGTGGCTACACCTTC. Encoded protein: CASSRTGGGGYTF.

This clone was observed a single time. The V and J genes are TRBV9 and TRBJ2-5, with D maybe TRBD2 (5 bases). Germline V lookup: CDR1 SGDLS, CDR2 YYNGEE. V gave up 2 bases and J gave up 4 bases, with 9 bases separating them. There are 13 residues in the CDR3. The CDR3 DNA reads TGTGCCAGCAGCGTGGCGGGTGGAGAGACCCAGTACTTC. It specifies CASSVAGGETQYF.

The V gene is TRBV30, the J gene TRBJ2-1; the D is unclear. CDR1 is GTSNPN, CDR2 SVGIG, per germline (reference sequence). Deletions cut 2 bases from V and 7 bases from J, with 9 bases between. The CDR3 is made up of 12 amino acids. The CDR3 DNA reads TGTGCCTGGAGTTCGGTTTGGAATGAGCAGTTCTTC. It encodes CAWSSVWNEQFF.

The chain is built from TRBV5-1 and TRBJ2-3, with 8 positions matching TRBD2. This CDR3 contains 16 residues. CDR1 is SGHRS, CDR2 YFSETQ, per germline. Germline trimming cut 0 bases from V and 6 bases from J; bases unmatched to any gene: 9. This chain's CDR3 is CASSLAGAGGPDTQYF. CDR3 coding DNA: TGCGCCAGCAGCTTGGCCGGGGCGGGAGGCCCGGATACGCAGTATTTT.

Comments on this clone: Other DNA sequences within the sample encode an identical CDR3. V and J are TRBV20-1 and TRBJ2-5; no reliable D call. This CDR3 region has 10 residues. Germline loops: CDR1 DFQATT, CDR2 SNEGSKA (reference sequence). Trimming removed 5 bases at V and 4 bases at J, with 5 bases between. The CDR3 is CSALRETQYF. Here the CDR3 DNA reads TGCAGTGCTCTAAGAGAGACCCAGTACTTC.

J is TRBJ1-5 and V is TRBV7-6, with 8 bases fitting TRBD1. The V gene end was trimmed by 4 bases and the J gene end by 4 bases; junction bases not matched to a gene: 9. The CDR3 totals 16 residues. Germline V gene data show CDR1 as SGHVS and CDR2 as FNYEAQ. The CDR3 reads CASSSGGTGSNQPQHF. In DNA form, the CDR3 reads TGTGCCAGCAGCTCAGGAGGGACAGGCTCTAATCAGCCCCAGCATTTT.